This TCR beta chain was captured by sequencing in a study of blood T cell repertoires in COVID-19. Study context: Acute and convalescent COVID-19 samples came from the United States, Italy and Spain. PBMCs, B-cell-depleted T cells, or T cells provided the cDNA or gDNA that made up the material.

How the authors handled the data: Using reference gene primer amplification, nucleated cell counts were estimated. Sequencing was performed with immunoSEQ multiplex PCR; in TCRdb, only in-frame clones are kept and a portion is missing. For V, J and clone size, that table is used; D and trimming come from the DNA. This table has 85,000 to 100,000 clones, 86% appearing once. The CDR3 length is 15 residues. V was pared by 5 bases and J by 4 bases, with 15 bases between. The germline V gene has CDR1 SEHNR and CDR2 FQNEAQ (reference sequence). The receptor's source is a man aged 45-60 years with active or convalescent COVID-19. The sequencing sample was made of peripheral blood. The rearrangement uses TRBV7-9 and TRBJ2-4, with D hard to call. The CDR3 DNA reads as TGTGCCAGCAGCGAGATGGAGAAAGCGAAAAACATTCAGTACTTC. It specifies CASSEMEKAKNIQYF.